This T cell receptor (beta chain) derives from a study of blood T cell repertoires in COVID-19. As processed by the authors: Amplification of reference gene primers provided the estimated nucleated cell counts. Data came from immunoSEQ multiplex PCR; TCRdb stores just in-frame clones and leaves some out. V, J and clone size are taken as reported in that table, and D and trimming were inferred from the DNA itself. The data show approximately 300,000 clones, around 85% seen once. Participants spanned ages about 18 to 90 years and resided in over 20 US areas. Germline V gives CDR1 LGHDT, CDR2 YNNKEL (reference sequence). The germline V and J ends were trimmed by 4 bases and 4 bases, with 20 bases remaining between them. There are 17 residues in the CDR3.

The chain links TRBV3-1 (or the pseudogene TRBV3-2) to TRBJ1-5; D not resolved. The source is a woman between 25 and 40 years old who had recovered from COVID-19. The sample taken for sequencing was PBMCs or T cells enriched from blood (not recorded which). For the CDR3, the DNA is TGTGCCAGCAGCCCTAGCATAGGTGTGGAGCAAAATCAGCCCCAGCATTTT. Its protein is CASSPSIGVEQNQPQHF.